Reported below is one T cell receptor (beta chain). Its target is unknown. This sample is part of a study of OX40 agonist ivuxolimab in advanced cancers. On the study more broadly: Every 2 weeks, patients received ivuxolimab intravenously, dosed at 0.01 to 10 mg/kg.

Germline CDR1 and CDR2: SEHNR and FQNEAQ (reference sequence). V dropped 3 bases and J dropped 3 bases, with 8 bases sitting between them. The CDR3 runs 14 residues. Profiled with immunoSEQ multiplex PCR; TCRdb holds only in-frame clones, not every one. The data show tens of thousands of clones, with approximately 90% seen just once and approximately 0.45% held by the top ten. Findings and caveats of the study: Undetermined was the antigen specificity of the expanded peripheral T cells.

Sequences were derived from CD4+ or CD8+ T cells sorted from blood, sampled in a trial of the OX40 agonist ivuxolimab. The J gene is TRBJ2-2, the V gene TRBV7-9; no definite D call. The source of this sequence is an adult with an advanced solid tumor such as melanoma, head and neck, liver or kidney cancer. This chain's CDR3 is CASSLTDYTGELFF. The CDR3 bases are TGTGCCAGCAGCTTGACGGATTACACCGGGGAGCTGTTTTTT. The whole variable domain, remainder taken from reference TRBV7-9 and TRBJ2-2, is DTGVSQNPRHKITKRGQNVTFRCDPISEHNRLYWYRQTLGQGPEFLTYFQNEAQLEKSRLLSDRFSAERPKGSFSTLEIQRTEQGDSAMYLCASSLTDYTGELFFGEGSRLTVL.